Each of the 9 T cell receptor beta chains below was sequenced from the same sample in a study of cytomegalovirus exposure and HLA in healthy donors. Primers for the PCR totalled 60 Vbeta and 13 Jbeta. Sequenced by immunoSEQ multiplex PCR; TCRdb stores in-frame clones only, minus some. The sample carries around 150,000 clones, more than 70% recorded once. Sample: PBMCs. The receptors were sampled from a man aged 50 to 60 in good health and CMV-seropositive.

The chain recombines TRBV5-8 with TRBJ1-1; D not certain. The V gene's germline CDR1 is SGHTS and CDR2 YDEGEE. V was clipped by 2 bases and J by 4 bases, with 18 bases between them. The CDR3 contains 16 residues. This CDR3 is CASSFLRPRGSTEAFF. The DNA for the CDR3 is TGTGCCAGCAGCTTCCTCCGGCCCCGGGGTTCCACTGAAGCTTTCTTT. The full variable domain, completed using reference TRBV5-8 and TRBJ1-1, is EAGVTQSPTHLIKTRGQQATLRCSPISGHTSVYWYQQALGLGLQFLLWYDEGEERNRGNFPPRFSGRQFPNYSSELNVNALELEDSALYLCASSFLRPRGSTEAFFGQGTRLTVV.

CDR3: CASSLSMGRGYNEQFF. The CDR3 coding sequence is TGTGCCAGCAGTTTATCGATGGGGCGGGGCTACAATGAGCAGTTCTTC. J is TRBJ2-1 and V is TRBV27; weak D call: TRBD2 (6 bases). CDR3 length: 16 amino acids. V was pared by 0 bases and J by 3 bases, with 12 bases between. The germline V gene encodes CDR1 MNHEY and CDR2 SMNVEV (reference sequence).

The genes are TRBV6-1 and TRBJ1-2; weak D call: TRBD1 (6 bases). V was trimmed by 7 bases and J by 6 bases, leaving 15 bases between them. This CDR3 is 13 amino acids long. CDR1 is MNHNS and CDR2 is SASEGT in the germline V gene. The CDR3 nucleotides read TGTGCCAGCAAGGTTTGGGGGCGAGATGGCTACACCTTC. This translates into CASKVWGRDGYTF.

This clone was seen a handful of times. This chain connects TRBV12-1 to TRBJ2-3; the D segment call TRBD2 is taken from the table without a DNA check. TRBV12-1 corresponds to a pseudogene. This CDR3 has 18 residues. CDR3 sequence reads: CASSFARVEREDPDTQYF. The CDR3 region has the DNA TGTGCCAGCAGCTTTGCGCGGGTCGAGCGGGAGGACCCAGATACGCAGTATTTT.

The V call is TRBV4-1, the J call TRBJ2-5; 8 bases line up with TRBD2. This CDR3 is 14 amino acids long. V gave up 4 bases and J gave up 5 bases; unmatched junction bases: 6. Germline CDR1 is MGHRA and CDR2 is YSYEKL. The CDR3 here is CASSPGGAWETQYF. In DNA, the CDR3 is TGCGCCAGCAGCCCCGGGGGGGCGTGGGAGACCCAGTACTTC.

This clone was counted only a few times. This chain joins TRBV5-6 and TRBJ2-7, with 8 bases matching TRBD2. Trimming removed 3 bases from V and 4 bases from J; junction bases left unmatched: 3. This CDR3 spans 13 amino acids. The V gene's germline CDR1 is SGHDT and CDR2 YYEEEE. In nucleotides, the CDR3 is TGTGCCAGCAGCTATACTAGCGGATACGAGCAGTACTTC. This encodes CASSYTSGYEQYF.

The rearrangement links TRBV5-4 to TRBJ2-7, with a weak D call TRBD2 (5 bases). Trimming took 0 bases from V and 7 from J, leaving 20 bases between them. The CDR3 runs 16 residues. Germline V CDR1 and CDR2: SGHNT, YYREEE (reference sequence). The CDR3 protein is CASSLAGNLALGEQYF. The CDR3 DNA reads TGTGCCAGCAGCTTGGCGGGAAACTTGGCCCTGGGGGAGCAGTACTTC.

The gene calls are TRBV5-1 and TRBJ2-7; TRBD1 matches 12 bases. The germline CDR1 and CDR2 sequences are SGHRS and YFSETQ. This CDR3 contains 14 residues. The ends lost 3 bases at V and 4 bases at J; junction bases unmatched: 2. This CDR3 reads CASSWDRGPYEQYF. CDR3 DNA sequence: TGCGCCAGCAGCTGGGACAGGGGGCCATACGAGCAGTACTTC.

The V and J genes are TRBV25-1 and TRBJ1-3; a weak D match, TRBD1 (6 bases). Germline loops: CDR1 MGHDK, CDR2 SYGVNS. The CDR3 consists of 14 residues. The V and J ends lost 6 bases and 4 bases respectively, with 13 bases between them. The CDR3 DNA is TGTGCCAGCAGCGACTCTACAGGGGGAAACACCATATATTTT. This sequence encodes CASSDSTGGNTIYF.